A selection of T cell receptor beta chains follows, all from one sample in a study of immune cell composition in non-small cell lung cancer. Sequenced by immunoSEQ multiplex PCR; TCRdb stores in-frame clones only, minus some. The table shows 5,000 to 7,000 clones, with approximately 71% occurring only once. Sequenced sample: non-adjacent lung tissue. These receptors originate from a human donor with non-small cell lung cancer. The CDR3 runs from the conserved cysteine through the conserved F or W. D genes are given only for firm matches. Only some rows state a clone size, as once, few, many or a class for expanded clones.

abundance	v_gene	j_gene	d_gene	CDR3nt	CDR3aa
NA	TRBV6-5	TRBJ2-4	NA	TGTGCCAGCAGTTACCTCACCACCGGGAAAAACATTCAGTACTTC	CASSYLTTGKNIQYF
NA	TRBV9	TRBJ2-3	TRBD1	TGTGCCAGCAGCCCCCGACAGGGAACTAGCACAGATACGCAGTATTTT	CASSPRQGTSTDTQYF
NA	TRBV5-4	TRBJ2-3	TRBD1	TGTGCCAGCAGCTCGACAGGGGGCAGGACAGATACGCAGTATTTT	CASSSTGGRTDTQYF
few	TRBV30	TRBJ2-7	TRBD1	TGTGCCTGGAGTGGACAGGGGGGAGCCTACGAGCAGTACTTC	CAWSGQGGAYEQYF
NA	TRBV12-5	TRBJ1-5	NA	TGTGCTAGTGGTTTAGACTCACGGTGGGTTCAGCCCCAGCATTTT	CASGLDSRWVQPQHF
NA	TRBV11-3	TRBJ2-4	NA	TGTGCCAGCAGCTTAGGAGGCAAAAACATTCAGTACTTC	CASSLGGKNIQYF
medium-sized	TRBV9	TRBJ2-3	TRBD2	TGTGCCAGCAGCGTAGCCGGGACTAGCGCAGATACGCAGTATTTT	CASSVAGTSADTQYF
once	TRBV7-2	TRBJ1-1	NA	TGTGCCAGCAGCCTTGGACAGAACACTGAAGCTTTCTTT	CASSLGQNTEAFF
NA	TRBV27	TRBJ2-3	NA	TGTGCCAGCAGTTTACTGCTCAGAGATACGCAGTATTTT	CASSLLLRDTQYF
NA	TRBV10-3	TRBJ1-2	NA	TGTGCCATCAGTGAGTCGAGGGCAGGGGACTATGGCTACACCTTC	CAISESRAGDYGYTF
few	TRBV6-4	TRBJ1-2	TRBD1	TGTGCCAGCAGTGAGGACAGGGGGTACGGCTACACCTTC	CASSEDRGYGYTF
once	TRBV20-1	TRBJ2-5	NA	TGCAGTGCAGTCCAACTAGAACAGTACTTC	CSAVQLEQYF
NA	TRBV19	TRBJ2-2	NA	TGTGCCAGCAGAACCACAGAAGCCGGGAGAATCACCGGGGAGCTGTTTTTT	CASRTTEAGRITGELFF
NA	TRBV10-2	TRBJ2-5	TRBD2	TGCGCCAGCAGTGTAGGACTAGCCCCAGAGACCCAGTACTTC	CASSVGLAPETQYF
NA	TRBV30	TRBJ1-1	NA	TGTGCCTGTCAGGCCTCGGGGTTGATCCCTGAAGCTTTCTTT	CACQASGLIPEAFF
large	TRBV2	TRBJ2-7	NA	TGTGCCAGCAGTGAAAGCCAGGGTATTGGCTACGAGCAGTACTTC	CASSESQGIGYEQYF
NA	TRBV5-4	TRBJ2-3	TRBD1	TGTGCCAGCAGCTTCAGGGGGCTCGCAGATACGCAGTATTTT	CASSFRGLADTQYF
NA	TRBV11-2	TRBJ2-5	NA	TGTGCCAGCAGGACCCCCTACAGTGTAGAGACCCAGTACTTC	CASRTPYSVETQYF
NA	TRBV18	TRBJ2-7	NA	TGTGCCAGCTCTCCCCCTGCGGGCGCTGCCTACGAGCAGTACTTC	CASSPPAGAAYEQYF
NA	TRBV19	TRBJ2-7	NA	TGTGCCAGTAGTCAGGGGAGAACCTACGAGCAGTACTTC	CASSQGRTYEQYF
NA	TRBV7-2	TRBJ1-2	NA	TGTGCCAGCAGCTGGGGAGACTATGGCTACACCTTC	CASSWGDYGYTF
few	TRBV19	TRBJ1-4	NA	TGTGCCAGTAGTATAGAGGCGGCGACAACTAATGAAAAACTGTTTTTT	CASSIEAATTNEKLFF
NA	TRBV5-4	TRBJ2-7	TRBD1	TGTGCCAGCAGCCTCGGACAGGGTTCAGGCGAGCAGTACTTC	CASSLGQGSGEQYF
NA	TRBV19	TRBJ2-1	NA	TGTGCCAGTAGTGAGACTAGTTCATACAATGAGCAGTTCTTC	CASSETSSYNEQFF
NA	TRBV15	TRBJ1-2	NA	TGTGCCACCAGCAGAGATGACAGTACCTATGGCTACACCTTC	CATSRDDSTYGYTF
once	TRBV29-1	TRBJ2-1	NA	TGCAGCGTTGAAGGGACTGTCTCCTACAATGAGCAGTTCTTC	CSVEGTVSYNEQFF
few	TRBV15	TRBJ2-2	TRBD2	TGTGCCACCAGCAGAGATCTGGGACTAGCGAACACCGGGGAGCTGTTTTTT	CATSRDLGLANTGELFF
few	TRBV5-6	TRBJ2-7	TRBD1	TGTGCCAGCAGCTTACCACAGGGGGCCGAGCAGTACTTC	CASSLPQGAEQYF
NA	TRBV29-1	TRBJ2-3	TRBD1	TGCAGCGTAATCCGGGACAGAAGCACAGATACGCAGTATTTT	CSVIRDRSTDTQYF
few	TRBV28	TRBJ2-1	TRBD2	TGTGCCAGCGGGAGTCGGCGGGAGCTCAATGAGCAGTTCTTC	CASGSRRELNEQFF
NA	TRBV6-6	TRBJ2-5	NA	TGTGCCAGCAGCCCGAGGGAGACCCAGTACTTC	CASSPRETQYF
NA	TRBV7-8	TRBJ2-7	TRBD2	TGTGCCAGCAGCTCGGGACTAGCGGAGAGCATTTACGAGCAGTACTTC	CASSSGLAESIYEQYF
few	TRBV5-5	TRBJ2-5	NA	TGTGCCAGCAGCTTGGTGGGGGGGCCAGAGACCCAGTACTTC	CASSLVGGPETQYF
once	TRBV5-1	TRBJ2-1	TRBD2	TGCGCCAGCAGCCCGAGGGGACTAGCGGGATCCTCCTACAATGAGCAGTTCTTC	CASSPRGLAGSSYNEQFF
NA	TRBV27	TRBJ2-5	NA	TGTGCCAGCAGTTTACGGGGGAGGTGGGAGACCCAGTACTTC	CASSLRGRWETQYF
once	TRBV29-1	TRBJ2-7	TRBD1	TGCAGCGTCCGACAGGGCGGTAGCTACGAGCAGTACTTC	CSVRQGGSYEQYF
once	TRBV2	TRBJ2-3	TRBD2	TGTGCCAGCATCCTAGAGACTAGCGGGAGCCCAGATACGCAGTATTTT	CASILETSGSPDTQYF
few	TRBV7-7	TRBJ2-3	NA	TGTGCTAGCAGCGCCCTAGCGGATACGCAGTATTTT	CASSALADTQYF
NA	TRBV9	TRBJ1-2	TRBD1	TGTGCCAGCAGCGTAGCTCTGGACAGGACATTAGGCTACACCTTC	CASSVALDRTLGYTF
few	TRBV7-9	TRBJ2-2	TRBD2	TGTGCCAGCAGCTTAGCTGGGACTAGCGGGGGGAACACCGGGGAGCTGTTTTTT	CASSLAGTSGGNTGELFF
NA	TRBV5-6	TRBJ2-7	TRBD2	TGTGCCAGCAGCTTGTACCCACTAGCGGGAGGTTCGGGCGAGCAGTACTTC	CASSLYPLAGGSGEQYF
NA	TRBV30	TRBJ1-1	NA	TGTGCCTGGAATGGAGGGTGGGGAGCTGAAGCTTTCTTT	CAWNGGWGAEAFF
NA	TRBV4-3	TRBJ1-2	TRBD1	TGCGCCAGCAGCCAAGACCGGACAGGACCCTACTATGGCTACACCTTC	CASSQDRTGPYYGYTF
NA	TRBV7-2	TRBJ1-4	TRBD1	TGTGCCAGCAGCTTAACCGGGACAGGGGGTACTAATGAAAAACTGTTTTTT	CASSLTGTGGTNEKLFF
NA	TRBV5-4	TRBJ2-5	NA	TGTGCCAGCAGCTTGCTTAGGGGAGAGACCCAGTACTTC	CASSLLRGETQYF